This TCR beta chain is from a study of cytomegalovirus exposure and HLA in healthy donors. Per germline, CDR1 SGHDT and CDR2 YYEEEE. CDR3 length: 14 amino acids. V lost 4 bases and J lost 3; bases outside the gene matches: 5. Researchers ran the PCR with 60 Vbeta and 13 Jbeta primers. Generated by immunoSEQ multiplex PCR, the TCRdb table keeps only in-frame clones and is missing some. The data contain 90,000 to 95,000 clones, 80% of them seen just once; the ten biggest clones take up 2% to 2.5%. This TCR was sampled from a man between 18 and 29 years old in good health and CMV-seronegative. The V and J genes are TRBV5-6 and TRBJ1-1, with 8 nucleotides matching TRBD1. The source material was PBMCs. The CDR3 sequence is CASSQDRVDTEAFF. The CDR3 DNA is TGTGCCAGCAGCCAGGACAGGGTGGACACTGAAGCTTTCTTT.